This is a list of T cell receptor beta chains from one sample in a study of T-cell memory formation after mild COVID-19. TCRdb passed the 5' RACE reads through MiXCR, listing each CDR3 protein once. Found here are around 340,000 distinct CDR3 sequences, roughly an eighth of them singletons; the top ten hold about 22%. The source material was PBMCs or a T cell subset sorted from them (not recorded which). The receptors were gathered from a man between 18 and 35 years old who had mild COVID-19 (a few samples of this study predate the infection). Cell type and time point are not known. Each CDR3 is given with its conserved first and last residue. D genes are given only for firm matches. For some rows the clone size is stated as once, few or many, or as a class when expanded; others skip it.

V: TRBV6-5; J: TRBJ2-7; D: TRBD2; size: few; CDR3: CASSNSLAGGHYEQYF; DNA: TGTGCCAGCAGTAACTCCCTAGCGGGGGGGCACTACGAGCAGTACTTC
V: TRBV9; J: TRBJ2-1; D: .; size: many; CDR3: CASSVEGSPYNEQFF; DNA: TGTGCCAGCAGCGTAGAAGGGTCCCCCTACAATGAGCAGTTCTTC
V: TRBV18; J: TRBJ1-2; D: .; size: many; CDR3: CASSPQREGDGYTF; DNA: TGTGCCAGCTCACCACAAAGGGAAGGGGATGGCTACACCTTC
V: TRBV4-3; J: TRBJ1-5; D: TRBD1; size: .; CDR3: CASSQRRGTAYSNQPQHF; DNA: TGCGCCAGCAGCCAACGGCGGGGGACAGCATATAGCAATCAGCCCCAGCATTTT
V: TRBV20-1; J: TRBJ1-2; D: TRBD1; size: few; CDR3: CSARSGTANYGYTF; DNA: TGCAGTGCTAGATCCGGGACAGCTAACTATGGCTACACCTTC
V: TRBV12-3/TRBV12-4; J: TRBJ2-4; D: .; size: many; CDR3: CASSLGRNSGVQYF; DNA: TGTGCCAGCAGTCTGGGGAGAAACTCCGGGGTTCAGTACTTC
V: TRBV20-1; J: TRBJ2-4; D: .; size: few; CDR3: CSDLILAKNIQYF; DNA: TGCAGTGACCTTATCCTAGCCAAAAACATTCAGTACTTC
V: TRBV12-3/TRBV12-4; J: TRBJ2-2; D: TRBD1; size: .; CDR3: CASRLTGLAANTGELFF; DNA: TGTGCCAGCAGGCTGACAGGGTTGGCCGCGAACACCGGGGAGCTGTTTTTT
V: TRBV7-9; J: TRBJ1-6; D: .; size: few; CDR3: CASSLSQGGYSPLHF; DNA: TGTGCCAGCAGCTTATCACAGGGAGGGTATTCACCCCTCCACTTT
V: TRBV28; J: TRBJ1-5; D: TRBD1; size: .; CDR3: CASRPRTGSSGQPQHF; DNA: TGTGCCAGCAGACCCCGGACAGGGTCATCGGGTCAGCCCCAGCATTTT
V: TRBV7-7; J: TRBJ2-5; D: TRBD2; size: few; CDR3: CASSQGLAGGQETQYF; DNA: TGTGCTAGCAGCCAGGGACTAGCGGGGGGGCAAGAGACCCAGTACTTC
V: TRBV5-6; J: TRBJ2-1; D: TRBD2; size: .; CDR3: CASSFGRLAGEQFF; DNA: TGTGCCAGCAGCTTTGGTCGACTAGCCGGTGAGCAGTTCTTC
V: TRBV20-1; J: TRBJ2-1; D: .; size: few; CDR3: CSARAAAGDHNEQFF; DNA: TGCAGTGCTAGAGCGGCGGCAGGGGACCACAATGAGCAGTTCTTC
V: TRBV12-3/TRBV12-4; J: TRBJ1-2; D: TRBD1; size: .; CDR3: CASRRTSDRRIGYTF; DNA: TGTGCCAGCAGGCGCACCTCGGACAGGCGGATCGGCTACACCTTC
V: TRBV4-3; J: TRBJ1-5; D: .; size: .; CDR3: CASSPWARSNQPQHF; DNA: TGCGCCAGCAGCCCATGGGCGCGAAGCAATCAGCCCCAGCATTTT
V: TRBV15; J: TRBJ1-5; D: TRBD1; size: .; CDR3: CATSRGTGGDQPQHF; DNA: TGTGCCACCAGCAGGGGGACAGGGGGGGATCAGCCCCAGCATTTT
V: TRBV10-1; J: TRBJ2-3; D: .; size: .; CDR3: CASSGQWVDTQYF; DNA: TGCGCCAGCAGTGGGCAGTGGGTAGATACGCAGTATTTT